A selection of T cell receptor beta chains follows, all from one sample in a study of long-term antiretroviral therapy in people with HIV. Some clones are missing from TCRdb's copy, which holds only in-frame ones; the method was immunoSEQ multiplex PCR. The sample consists of tens of thousands of clones, about nine tenths of them appearing once. This specimen consisted of unsorted PBMCs, obtained 3.1 years after starting antiretroviral therapy. All receptors derive from a man aged 18 to 29 with HIV. Both conserved end residues are part of each CDR3. A D gene is named only where the DNA matches it firmly. Only some rows state a clone size, as once, few, many or a class for expanded clones.

V gene,clone size,J gene,D gene,CDR3 DNA,CDR3 protein
TRBV7-2,NA,TRBJ1-5,NA,TGTGCCAGCAGCCCCCTCCCAGGGGAGTATAGCAATCAGCCCCAGCATTTT,CASSPLPGEYSNQPQHF
TRBV21-1,NA,TRBJ2-1,NA,TGTGCCGCCTCAGATCACCGGTTCCGACCCCCTCGAAAGTTCTTC,CAASDHRFRPPRKFF
TRBV4-3,NA,TRBJ2-1,NA,TGCGCCAGCAGCCAAGAGATACTTCACTACAATGAGCAGTTCTTC,CASSQEILHYNEQFF
TRBV5-4,NA,TRBJ2-4,TRBD1,TGTGCCAGCAGCAACGGACAGGGAGAAAACATTCAGTACTTC,CASSNGQGENIQYF
TRBV29-1,NA,TRBJ2-2,NA,TGCAGCGTTCGAAGCAACACCGGGGAGCTGTTTTTT,CSVRSNTGELFF
TRBV6-1,NA,TRBJ1-1,NA,TGTGCCAGCAGCGGGCTGGGGGGGAACACTGAAGCTTTCTTT,CASSGLGGNTEAFF
TRBV27,NA,TRBJ2-7,NA,TGTGCCAGCAGTTTAGGGGTCTGGAACGAGCAGTACTTC,CASSLGVWNEQYF
TRBV2,once,TRBJ2-3,TRBD2,TGTGCCAGCGGGAGCGGGAGTCTCACAGATACGCAGTATTTT,CASGSGSLTDTQYF
TRBV28,NA,TRBJ1-4,NA,TGTGCCAGCAGTTCCCCCATCGGAGTAACTAATGAAAAACTGTTTTTT,CASSSPIGVTNEKLFF
TRBV15,NA,TRBJ2-7,NA,TGTGCCACCAGCAGAAATTACTTCGACGAGCAGTACTTC,CATSRNYFDEQYF
TRBV19,NA,TRBJ2-7,NA,TGTGCCAGTAATACAGGCTCCGGCTACGAGCAGTACTTC,CASNTGSGYEQYF
TRBV6-5,NA,TRBJ2-1,NA,TGTGCCAGCAGTTGGTATCGGAGGGACAATGAGCAGTTCTTC,CASSWYRRDNEQFF
TRBV7-2,NA,TRBJ1-5,NA,TGTGCCAGCAGCACCCATCGACAGGCATCCCAGCATTTT,CASSTHRQASQHF
TRBV30,NA,TRBJ2-6,NA,TGTGCCTGGAGTCTATCCGGTGGGGCCAACGTCCTGACTTTC,CAWSLSGGANVLTF
TRBV6-5,NA,TRBJ1-4,NA,TGTGCCAGCAGTTACCCCCACTTGACTAATGAAAAACTGTTTTTT,CASSYPHLTNEKLFF
TRBV27,NA,TRBJ1-6,NA,TGTGCCAGCAGTCCTGAGGGGGGGGGATCACCCCTCCACTTT,CASSPEGGGSPLHF
TRBV5-5,NA,TRBJ2-7,TRBD2,TGTGCCAGCAGCCCCGGACTAGCGGGAGAGTACGAGCAGTACTTC,CASSPGLAGEYEQYF
TRBV29-1,NA,TRBJ2-3,NA,TGCAGCGTTGATTCGGGGTTTACGCAGTATTTT,CSVDSGFTQYF
TRBV19,NA,TRBJ1-5,NA,TGTGCCAGTAGTCTACAGGGCCCTCTGGAGCCCCAGCATTTT,CASSLQGPLEPQHF
TRBV9,NA,TRBJ2-3,NA,TGTGCCAGCAGCGCCCCTTTAGGGGCCGGTGGAGATACGCAGTATTTT,CASSAPLGAGGDTQYF
TRBV7-9,NA,TRBJ2-7,NA,TGTGCCAGCAGCTTGAGGGGCCACACCTACGAGCAGTACTTC,CASSLRGHTYEQYF
TRBV7-2,NA,TRBJ2-1,TRBD2,TGTGCCAGCAGCTTAAGGACTAGCGGCATCTCCTACAATGAGCAGTTCTTC,CASSLRTSGISYNEQFF
TRBV19,NA,TRBJ1-5,NA,TGTGCCAGTAACGCTCCGAATGACAGGTTCCCCTGGGGCAATCAGCCCCAGCATTTT,CASNAPNDRFPWGNQPQHF
TRBV11-2,NA,TRBJ1-2,NA,TGTGCCAGCAGCCACGTGGGGGACGGCTACACCTTC,CASSHVGDGYTF
TRBV4-3,NA,TRBJ2-5,NA,TGCGCCAGCAGCCAAGTCATCTCGCTTGATGGGCAAGAGACCCAGTACTTC,CASSQVISLDGQETQYF